This T cell receptor beta chain was profiled in a study of T-cell reconstitution after alpha-beta-depleted transplantation in children. Findings of the study overall: Diversity and T-cell counts at one year after transplant derived mostly from new T cells. From surviving recipient T cells and thymic progenitors came the high day-60 TCRbeta diversity observed in some patients. Roughly two months post-transplant, alpha-beta T cells reportedly originated from several hundred graft clones that had expanded.

Unique molecular identifiers were built into the TCRbeta library. TCRdb used MiXCR to reprocess the PCR reads, holding one entry per CDR3 protein. The sample lists over 450,000 distinct CDR3 sequences; about 10% were seen once. The table lists this clonotype with many counts. What it binds is not known. The specimen comprised PBMCs, sampled before TCRalphabeta/CD19-depleted stem cell transplant. The receptor was isolated from a child aged 2-15 years with inherited bone marrow failure, due to receive a stem cell transplant.

CDR3 in DNA: TGTGCCAGCAGCTTACAACTAGCGGGAGGAGATACGCAGTATTTT. This gives the protein CASSLQLAGGDTQYF. This chain links TRBV7-2 with TRBJ2-3, with 12 bases lining up with TRBD2. There are 15 residues in the CDR3. Germline CDR1 SGHTA, CDR2 FQGNSA. With 2 bases clipped from V and 5 bases from J, the junction kept 2 bases outside the gene matches.